This T cell receptor (beta chain) was identified in a study of T cell responses to AZD1222 COVID-19 vaccine. The table came from immunoSEQ multiplex PCR; TCRdb's copy has only in-frame clones and leaves some out. The table records about 48,000 clones, roughly 85% of them present only once. Notes on the study in general: Rises in breadth and depth of Spike-specific TCRs came after two AZD1222 doses. Dominant at 160-218 and 743-854, vaccine-associated CD4 TCRs also spanned spike. The peak T cell response came first, and repertoires were sampled only after it.

A single count supports this clone. As yet, its antigen is unknown. V gave up 6 bases and J gave up 0 bases, with 11 bases separating them. Germline lookup yields CDR1 KGHSH and CDR2 LQKENI. This CDR3 comprises 14 residues. Second-dose schedules of about 4 or about 12 weeks were combined. This sequence originates from an adult who received the AZD1222 COVID-19 vaccine. The chain uses TRBV18 and TRBJ1-1; TRBD1 is a possible D gene (5 bases). The sequencing here drew on peripheral blood, taken 28 days after the second AZD1222 dose. CDR3 protein: CASSPDSMNTEAFF. The CDR3 coding sequence is TGTGCCAGCTCCCCCGACAGTATGAACACTGAAGCTTTCTTT.